This T cell receptor beta chain was obtained from a study of blood T cells in healthy people across ages (dated by TCRdb to 2013 to 2016). Background for the entire study: In model experiments, template switching captured roughly one uniquely barcoded TCR beta cDNA molecule for every two T cells. To avoid experimental bias, donors of different ages were randomly spread across the sequencing lanes. Donors were grouped into four age groups: young (average approximately 15 years), middle-aged (less than 40), aged (around 60) and long-lived (around 80). Age-related changes in TCR beta repertoire diversity were measured in the study by deep sequencing normalized with unique cDNA molecular identifiers. Two additional independent replicas of 1 million unique cDNA reads from the same blood draw were analyzed for two donors (one aged 18 to 30 and one aged 80 or older). Overall study results and their limits: Observed TCR beta diversity correlated strongly with the percentage of naive T cells measured by flow cytometry. Since profiling was done on bulk unsorted PBMCs, naive and antigen-experienced compartments could not be conclusively compared. The CMV infection status of donors was not known, potentially confounding age-related changes in expanded clonotypes. Compared with the aged group, more naive CD4+ T cells, fewer expanded clones and increased TCR diversity were shown by the long-lived group, suggesting age selection. Observed TCR beta diversity per million T cells fell roughly linearly with age, and a significant reduction was already apparent by age around 36. Total diversity estimates from one million sequenced T cells were considered lower bounds and underestimates.

Concerning this clonotype: This receptor's antigen is unknown. It has no much larger one-base neighbor in the sample; base qualities were not kept.

The roughly 37 donors, aged 6 to 90 years, were systemically healthy Caucasian individuals from Russia. Each donor gave ten milliliters of peripheral blood, collected into EDTA-treated Vacutainer tubes. Ficoll-Paque density-gradient centrifugation was used to isolate PBMCs, with at least 7 million per sample. Trizol reagent was used to extract total RNA from the PBMCs, yielding at least 5.5 micrograms per sample. For every donor, an aliquot of PBMCs went through flow cytometry to measure the percentages of naive CD45RAhigh/CD27high T cells. From the germline V gene, CDR1 is SGHRS and CDR2 is YFSETQ. The CDR3 sequence holds 16 residues, the cysteine and phenylalanine included. The read is trimmed to its CDR3 DNA, 48 bases read in frame from base 1. V trim: 0 bases; J trim: 1 base; unmatched bases: 0. The receptor library was made with 5' RACE. The instrument given in TCRdb is Illumina HiSeq 2500. The second PCR ran for about 7 to 11 cycles and used a J-beta primer mix along with a sample-barcoded 5' primer. A unique molecular identifier was introduced onto each TCR beta cDNA molecule by a template-switch 5' adaptor carrying 12 random nucleotides. Each sample yielded at least 2.5 million CDR3-containing paired-end reads. The Mint cDNA synthesis kit, primed by a TRBC-specific oligonucleotide, was used to synthesize first-strand cDNA from all RNA. After uracil-DNA glycosylase treatment, a first 18-cycle PCR used universal primers M1SS and BC2_uni_R on all cDNA. The study's processing was this. For normalization, 1 million high-quality reads were randomly selected from each sample, with every read carrying a distinct molecular identifier. Instead of being binned into consensus sequences, reads with shared molecular identifiers were discarded. MiTCR, run with a Q25 quality threshold and the strictest error-elimination algorithm, handled CDR3 identification, clonotype clustering and error correction. Lower-bound total TCR beta diversity was estimated with a nonparametric unseen species model using Euler transformation. The public reads were quality trimmed at Q25 with fastp and then assembled into clones with MiXCR by TCRdb, keeping productive beta chains. Every CDR3 protein is listed once, alongside the most common genes and DNA of its rows. V and J calls and clone size were set by TCRdb, not the authors. The sample profile shows some 1.1 million distinct CDR3 sequences; around two fifths of them were found once. The ten biggest clones cover around 13% of the sample.

The TCR originated in a man younger than 35 in good health. This chain is built from TRBV5-1 and TRBJ2-2; 10 bases in between match TRBD2. Specimen: blood. The nucleotides read TGCGCCAGCAGCTTGGGACTAGCGGGGAACACCGGGGAGCTGTTTTTT. It is translated as CASSLGLAGNTGELFF. Joined to the reference TRBV5-1 and TRBJ2-2 proteins, this CDR3 gives the full variable domain: KAGVTQTPRYLIKTRGQQVTLSCSPISGHRSVSWYQQTPGQGLQFLFEYFSETQRNKGNFPGRFSGRQFSNSRSEMNVSTLELGDSALYLCASSLGLAGNTGELFFGEGSRLTVL.